This entry lists 9 T cell receptor beta chains sequenced from one sample in a study of brain T cells in children with intractable seizures. The sample's time point: blood from clinic visit 5 months post-surgery; TSC patient then seizure free. Sequenced by immunoSEQ multiplex PCR; TCRdb stores in-frame clones only, minus some. Seen here are 340,000 or so clones, 93% observed once, and the top ten hold 4.5% to 7%. The sample consisted of peripheral blood, taken 4 to 6 months after surgery. These receptor sequences come from a boy in the first two years of life with tuberous sclerosis and intractable seizures.

This chain connects TRBV27 to TRBJ2-3; D uncertain. From germline, CDR1 is MNHEY and CDR2 SMNVEV (reference sequence). The CDR3 is made up of 14 amino acids. The V end lost 7 bases, the J end lost 0 bases, and 11 bases lay between the germline ends. For the CDR3, the DNA is TGTGCCAGCACCCTCCGAGGAAGCACAGATACGCAGTATTTT. This gives the protein CASTLRGSTDTQYF.

The rearrangement links TRBV7-8 to TRBJ2-5; the D is unclear. The CDR3 is made up of 10 amino acids. Germline CDR1 and CDR2: SGHVS and FQNEAQ. The germline V and J ends were trimmed by 3 bases and 9 bases, with 5 bases remaining between them. The DNA for the CDR3 is TGTGCCAGCAGCTTCCCACCCCAGTACTTC. Its protein is CASSFPPQYF.

V and J are TRBV11-2 and TRBJ2-2; no clear D. Per the germline V gene, CDR1 is SGHAT and CDR2 is FQNNGV. V lost 3 bases, J lost 0 bases, and 5 bases lay in between. The CDR3 runs 14 residues. CDR3 in DNA: TGTGCCAGCAGCTTCCGGACGAACACCGGGGAGCTGTTTTTT. It encodes CASSFRTNTGELFF.

The chain links TRBV30 to TRBJ2-7; 7 bases line up with TRBD1. CDR3 length: 13 amino acids. CDR1 and CDR2 from the germline V gene are GTSNPN and SVGIG (reference sequence). V lost 7 bases to trimming and J lost 3 bases; unmatched junction nucleotides: 9. The CDR3 coding sequence is TGTGCCTACCAGACAGGGAGTAGCTACGAGCAGTACTTC. This gives the protein CAYQTGSSYEQYF.

The V and J genes are TRBV7-3 and TRBJ2-1, with TRBD1 identical over 11 bases. The germline gives CDR1 SGHTA, CDR2 FQGTGA. CDR3 length equals 14 residues. V was pared by 5 bases and J by 6 bases, with 3 bases of the junction left unmatched. CDR3 sequence: CASSRTGGINEQFF. The CDR3 DNA reads TGTGCCAGCAGCCGGACAGGGGGCATCAATGAGCAGTTCTTC.

V is TRBV7-9 and J is TRBJ2-3; TRBD2 aligns across 11 bases. The CDR3 extends over 15 amino acids. The germline V gene encodes CDR1 SEHNR and CDR2 FQNEAQ (reference sequence). The V and J ends lost 3 bases and 5 bases, in that order; junction bases with no gene match: 4. CDR3 DNA sequence: TGTGCCAGCAGCTTCCCTAGCGGGAGGCAAGATACGCAGTATTTT. Amino acid sequence: CASSFPSGRQDTQYF.

This chain links TRBV7-9 with TRBJ2-2; D unclear. The V gene lost 0 bases and the J gene lost 13 bases, with 15 bases spanning the gap. Germline loops: CDR1 SEHNR, CDR2 FQNEAQ (reference sequence). The CDR3 has 14 residues. The CDR3 bases are TGTGCCAGCAGCTTAGCGTATAACAGTCTTGGGCTGTTTTTT. Protein: CASSLAYNSLGLFF.

The chain links TRBV20-1 to TRBJ1-2; maybe TRBD1 (5 bases). V gave up 1 base and J gave up 8 bases, with 5 bases separating them. This CDR3 comprises 10 residues. Germline CDR1 and CDR2: DFQATT and SNEGSKA (reference sequence). The CDR3 reads CSARGQGYTF. The CDR3 nucleotides read TGCAGTGCTAGAGGACAGGGCTACACCTTC.

The V call is TRBV13, the J call TRBJ2-7; 7 positions match TRBD2. The CDR3 length is 16 residues. The J segment lost 2 bases and the V segment lost 3 bases, leaving 10 bases of the junction unmatched. CDR1 PRHDT and CDR2 FYEKMQ come from the germline V gene (reference sequence). DNA for the CDR3: TGTGCCAGCAGCTTCGAGACTAGCAACACAACCTACGAGCAGTACTTC. Its translation is CASSFETSNTTYEQYF.